The 4 T cell receptor beta chains reported below all come from one sample, sequenced in a study of OX40 agonist ivuxolimab in advanced cancers. Profiled with immunoSEQ multiplex PCR; TCRdb holds only in-frame clones, not every one. This sample has more than 60,000 clones; around four fifths occur once, and the top ten carry roughly 3.3%. This material consisted of CD4+ or CD8+ T cells sorted from blood, taken in a trial of the OX40 agonist ivuxolimab. These receptors were collected from an adult with an advanced solid tumor such as melanoma, head and neck, liver or kidney cancer.

The chain couples TRBV6-1 to TRBJ2-7, with D unresolved. The V gene's germline CDR1 is MNHNS and CDR2 SASEGT. V was trimmed by 7 bases and J by 3 bases, leaving 13 bases between them. This CDR3 is 13 amino acids long. In DNA, the CDR3 is TGTGCCAGCACGCCGTCCACCCTCTACGAGCAGTACTTC. This codes for CASTPSTLYEQYF.

V gene TRBV4-3 combines with J gene TRBJ1-1, with a weak D call TRBD1 (6 bases). The ends were cut back, 1 base at V and 4 bases at J, with 10 bases in the middle. Germline CDR1 reads LGHNA; CDR2 reads YSLEER. The CDR3 consists of 14 residues. CDR3 bases: TGCGCCAGCAGCCAAGTCACCAGGGGCACTGAAGCTTTCTTT. Protein sequence: CASSQVTRGTEAFF.

J is TRBJ2-1 and V is TRBV11-1, with D possibly being TRBD1 (6 bases). This CDR3 contains 15 residues. V was trimmed by 1 base and J by 5 bases, leaving 12 bases between them. The V gene's germline CDR1 is SGHAT and CDR2 FQDESV (reference sequence). This CDR3 reads CASSLEGQINNEQFF. The CDR3 DNA reads TGTGCCAGCAGCTTAGAAGGACAGATAAACAATGAGCAGTTCTTC.

This chain links TRBV7-3 with TRBJ1-2; TRBD1 aligns across 7 bases. Unmatched junction bases numbered 6, after V lost 4 bases and J lost 4 bases. Germline values: CDR1 SGHTA, CDR2 FQGTGA. The CDR3 sequence is 14 residues long. CDR3 residues: CASSSTGDRYGYTF. The CDR3 DNA is TGTGCCAGCAGCTCTACAGGGGATCGCTATGGCTACACCTTC.